The 27 T cell receptor beta chains presented below share a single source sample, sequenced in a study of T cell responses to AZD1222 COVID-19 vaccine. Repertoires were generated with immunoSEQ multiplex PCR, while TCRdb's copy carries only in-frame clones and drops some. The top ten clones hold around 20% of a sample with 52,000 or so clones, around 85% of them seen once. This specimen was peripheral blood, taken on day 0 of MenACWY control vaccination. All receptors derive from an adult in good health.

The chain is built from TRBV29-1 and TRBJ2-3; 10 bases are shared with TRBD1. V was clipped by 8 bases and J by 3 bases; unmatched bases: 8. This CDR3 is built from 14 residues. The germline CDR1 and CDR2 sequences are SQVTM and ANQGSEA. The DNA for the CDR3 is TGCAGCTCTAGTATGGGACAGGGGACAGATACGCAGTATTTT. It codes for CSSSMGQGTDTQYF.

This clone showed up just a few times. V gene TRBV19 combines with J gene TRBJ1-6, with 8 nucleotides matching TRBD1. Germline V gene data show CDR1 as LNHDA and CDR2 as SQIVND (reference sequence). After removal of 5 bases from V and 11 bases from J, the junction contained 8 bases not matched to a gene. The CDR3 consists of 14 residues. CDR3 sequence (DNA): TGTGCCAGTAGTGACGGACAGGGCCTCGCACCCCTCCACTTT. This gives the protein CASSDGQGLAPLHF.

The chain joins TRBV19 to TRBJ2-4; the D call may be TRBD1 or TRBD2 (5 bases each). Deletions cut 4 bases from V and 13 bases from J, with 14 bases between. The CDR3 consists of 12 residues. Germline loops: CDR1 LNHDA, CDR2 SQIVND (reference sequence). The CDR3 DNA follows: TGTGCCAGTAGTACGAACCGGGACGGGCAGTACTTC. The encoded protein is CASSTNRDGQYF.

The rearrangement uses TRBV6-5 and TRBJ2-3, with a tentative D call TRBD2 (6 bases). The ends were cut back, 5 bases at V and 11 bases at J, with 17 bases in the middle. Germline V gives CDR1 MNHEY, CDR2 SVGAGI. CDR3 length equals 13 residues. CDR3 nucleotides: TGTGCCAGCAGTCCTGGGACTGCCGCAAGGCAGTATTTT. Residues: CASSPGTAARQYF.

The V and J genes are TRBV7-8 and TRBJ1-2; tentative D call: TRBD1 (6 bases). Germline CDR1 SGHVS, CDR2 FQNEAQ. Trimming took off 5 bases at V and 2 bases at J, with 12 bases between the two ends. The CDR3 is 14 amino acids. This CDR3 is CASSPLGQNYGYTF. CDR3 nucleotide sequence: TGTGCCAGCAGCCCCCTAGGACAGAACTATGGCTACACCTTC.

The CDR3 DNA reads as TGTGCCAGCAGCTTAACCTTTCAGGGGGCAGCTTTCTTT. Protein: CASSLTFQGAAFF. V is TRBV7-9 and J is TRBJ1-1; 8 bases are a match to TRBD1. The V and J ends lost 2 bases and 10 bases, in that order; junction bases with no gene match: 6. This CDR3 is built from 13 residues. Looked up from germline, CDR1 is SEHNR and CDR2 is FQNEAQ (reference sequence).

The chain combines TRBV30 with TRBJ2-6; D assignment may be TRBD1 or TRBD2 (5 bases each). Germline-derived CDR1 and CDR2 are GTSNPN and SVGIG (reference sequence). This CDR3 has 18 residues. Trimming removed 0 bases at V and 0 bases at J, with 15 bases between. The CDR3 reads CAWSVQQPGLSGANVLTF. The CDR3 DNA is TGTGCCTGGAGTGTACAGCAGCCGGGGCTCTCTGGGGCCAACGTCCTGACTTTC.

The gene calls are TRBV6-2 or TRBV6-3 and TRBJ1-6, with D possibly TRBD1 on 6 matching bases. The V gene's germline CDR1 is MNHEY and CDR2 SVGEGT. The CDR3 sequence is 15 residues long. Trimming removed 4 bases at V and 7 bases at J, with 14 bases between. The CDR3 loop reads CASSSPTGVNSPLHF. For the CDR3, the DNA is TGTGCCAGCAGTTCCCCGACAGGAGTAAATTCACCCCTCCACTTT.

This clone was observed a single time. The rearrangement links TRBV5-1 to TRBJ2-5; the D gene is possibly TRBD2 (6 bases). V was pared by 4 bases and J by 3 bases, with 16 bases between. Germline CDR1 and CDR2: SGHRS and YFSETQ. The CDR3 runs 15 residues. This chain's CDR3 is CASSRLNSGKETQYF. CDR3 bases: TGCGCCAGCAGCCGGCTCAATAGCGGAAAAGAGACCCAGTACTTC.

V usage is TRBV12-3 or TRBV12-4 and J usage is TRBJ2-7; possibly TRBD2 for D (6 bases). Trimming stripped 3 bases from V and 7 bases from J, with 13 bases between. This CDR3 is 13 amino acids long. CDR3 bases: TGTGCCAGCAGTTTGAATTTCGCGGGGGAGCAGTACTTC. Protein sequence: CASSLNFAGEQYF.

The J gene is TRBJ2-7, the V gene TRBV4-1; a possible D gene is TRBD2 (6 bases). Deletions cut 3 bases from V and 3 bases from J, with 21 bases between. The CDR3 contains 17 residues. From germline, CDR1 is MGHRA and CDR2 YSYEKL. The DNA of the CDR3 is TGCGCCAGCAGCCACCGGCCGGGGAGACTAGAAAACTACGAGCAGTACTTC. This gives the protein CASSHRPGRLENYEQYF.

The V gene is TRBV7-3, the J gene TRBJ2-5; 10 bases agree with TRBD1. The CDR3 sequence is 18 residues long. The ends lost 2 bases at V and 1 base at J; junction bases unmatched: 10. The V gene's germline CDR1 is SGHTA and CDR2 FQGTGA. The CDR3 DNA sequence: TGTGCCAGCAGCTTAGCCCACCTTGACAGGGGGCCCCAAGAGACCCAGTACTTC. It yields the protein CASSLAHLDRGPQETQYF.

This sequence joins TRBV5-6 and TRBJ2-7; 9 bases are shared with TRBD2. With 1 base clipped from V and 6 bases from J, the junction kept 5 bases outside the gene matches. Germline values: CDR1 SGHDT, CDR2 YYEEEE. The CDR3 is made up of 14 amino acids. CDR3: CASSLPSGMGEQYF. CDR3 DNA sequence: TGTGCCAGCAGCTTGCCTAGCGGGATGGGCGAGCAGTACTTC.

The chain combines TRBV2 with TRBJ2-2; tentative D call: TRBD1 (5 bases). This CDR3 has 15 amino acids. CDR1 is SNHLY, CDR2 FYNNEI, per germline. V was shortened by 6 bases and J by 5 bases, with 16 bases between the two germline ends. In DNA, the CDR3 is TGTGCCAGCAGAAAGGACACCAACCCAACCGGGGAGCTGTTTTTT. It codes for CASRKDTNPTGELFF.

The chain recombines TRBV4-1 with TRBJ1-5, with no clear D. The CDR3 contains 14 residues. V lost 1 base, J lost 5 bases, and 9 bases lay in between. CDR1 and CDR2 (germline): MGHRA, YSYEKL. This chain's CDR3 is CASSQGPGDQPQHF. The CDR3 DNA reads as TGCGCCAGCAGCCAAGGTCCCGGGGATCAGCCCCAGCATTTT.

This chain links TRBV11-3 with TRBJ2-1; 9 positions agree with TRBD1. This CDR3 contains 15 residues. The trim removed 4 bases at V and 4 bases at J, leaving 5 bases unmatched. In germline, CDR1 is SGHNT, CDR2 YENEEA. This chain's CDR3 is CASSSGTGTYNEQFF. The CDR3 DNA reads as TGTGCCAGCAGCTCCGGGACAGGGACTTACAATGAGCAGTTCTTC.

The V and J genes are TRBV30 and TRBJ1-3; D perhaps matches TRBD1 (5 bases). Germline V lookup: CDR1 GTSNPN, CDR2 SVGIG (reference sequence). CDR3 length: 14 amino acids. V was shortened by 3 bases and J by 0 bases, with 9 bases between the two germline ends. The DNA for the CDR3 is TGTGCCTGGAGCATGGGGGGCTCTGGAAACACCATATATTTT. This codes for CAWSMGGSGNTIYF.

The chain uses TRBV5-4 and TRBJ2-3; TRBD2 agrees at 14 bases. This CDR3 is built from 18 residues. The V gene's germline CDR1 is SGHNT and CDR2 YYREEE (reference sequence). V dropped 4 bases and J dropped 1; count of bases not matched to a gene: 8. The CDR3 DNA is TGTGCCAGCAGCGTGGGACTAGCGGGAGCAAGGGGCACAGATACGCAGTATTTT. It specifies CASSVGLAGARGTDTQYF.

The chain carries TRBV5-1 and TRBJ2-5; 9 bases match TRBD1. The ends lost 4 bases at V and 3 bases at J; junction bases unmatched: 7. This CDR3 is 15 amino acids long. CDR1 is SGHRS and CDR2 is YFSETQ in the germline V gene. The DNA of the CDR3 is TGCGCCAGCAGCAGAACGGGACAGGGAAAAGAGACCCAGTACTTC. This encodes CASSRTGQGKETQYF. The full variable domain, with the rest looked up from reference TRBV5-1 and TRBJ2-5, is KAGVTQTPRYLIKTRGQQVTLSCSPISGHRSVSWYQQTPGQGLQFLFEYFSETQRNKGNFPGRFSGRQFSNSRSEMNVSTLELGDSALYLCASSRTGQGKETQYFGPGTRLLVL.

This clone occurred once. In nucleotides, the CDR3 is TGTGCCAGCAGCTTGAGTCCAGGGGGGAATGAAAAACTGTTTTTT. It translates to CASSLSPGGNEKLFF. The chain has TRBV5-4 and TRBJ1-4; 7 nucleotides align to TRBD1. This CDR3 contains 15 residues. Germline V gene lookup returns CDR1 SGHNT and CDR2 YYREEE (reference sequence). After removal of 1 base from V and 5 bases from J, the junction contained 5 bases not matched to a gene.

The chain recombines TRBV23-1 with TRBJ1-5, with TRBD1 matching over 9 bases. TRBV23-1 is given ORF status, its function remaining uncertain. V dropped 2 bases and J dropped 4; count of bases not matched to a gene: 6. The CDR3 sequence is 16 residues long. The CDR3 bases are TGCGCCAGCAGTCAACTGGGACAGGGCCCGAATCAGCCCCAGCATTTT. It codes for CASSQLGQGPNQPQHF.

V and J are TRBV10-1 and TRBJ2-7; D remains unclear. Germline V gene lookup returns CDR1 WNHNN and CDR2 SYGVQD (reference sequence). The CDR3 is made up of 15 amino acids. V was pared by 1 base and J by 2 bases, with 12 bases between. The CDR3 region is CASSELDSKTYEQYF. The DNA for the CDR3 is TGCGCCAGCAGTGAGTTAGACTCAAAAACCTACGAGCAGTACTTC.

The chain has TRBV4-3 and TRBJ1-6, with 7 bases lining up with TRBD1. CDR1 is LGHNA, CDR2 YSLEER, per germline. There are 17 residues in the CDR3. V lost 2 bases and J lost 10; bases outside the gene matches: 14. As DNA, the CDR3 is TGCGCCAGCAGCCAATTCGTTCAGGGGGATGGAAGCTCACCCCTCCACTTT. This codes for CASSQFVQGDGSSPLHF.

The rearrangement uses TRBV11-3 and TRBJ2-2; D is perhaps TRBD2 (7 bases). V was cut by 5 bases and J by 3 bases, with 19 bases left in between. The CDR3 loop spans 17 amino acids. The germline gives CDR1 SGHNT, CDR2 YENEEA. The CDR3 region has the DNA TGTGCCAGCAGCCCCCCTAGGGGGGGGCAATACACCGGGGAGCTGTTTTTT. It translates to CASSPPRGGQYTGELFF.

CDR3: CASSFAPLGYEQYF. The CDR3, as DNA: TGTGCCAGCAGCTTCGCTCCATTGGGCTACGAGCAGTACTTC. J is TRBJ2-7 and V is TRBV11-2; no definite D call. Between the trimmed V and J ends, which lost 3 bases and 3 bases, there was a span of 12 bases. Germline CDR1 SGHAT, CDR2 FQNNGV. The CDR3 totals 14 residues.

The rearrangement links TRBV5-1 to TRBJ2-1, with a weak D call TRBD1 (5 bases). Germline-derived CDR1 and CDR2 are SGHRS and YFSETQ. V was shortened by 0 bases and J by 1 base, with 11 bases between the two germline ends. The CDR3 has 16 residues. CDR3 residues: CASSLGAGYSYNEQFF. DNA for the CDR3: TGCGCCAGCAGCTTGGGGGCAGGGTATTCCTACAATGAGCAGTTCTTC. The full variable domain, completed using reference TRBV5-1 and TRBJ2-1, is KAGVTQTPRYLIKTRGQQVTLSCSPISGHRSVSWYQQTPGQGLQFLFEYFSETQRNKGNFPGRFSGRQFSNSRSEMNVSTLELGDSALYLCASSLGAGYSYNEQFFGPGTRLTVL.

The V gene is TRBV6-2 or TRBV6-3, the J gene TRBJ2-7, with a tentative D call TRBD2 (6 bases). CDR3 size: 15 residues. V lost 2 bases to trimming and J lost 2 bases, with 13 bases between them. Per germline, CDR1 MNHEY and CDR2 SVGEGT. In DNA form, the CDR3 reads TGTGCCAGCAGTTACCCTAGCGCGGCAGCCTACGAGCAGTACTTC. This translates into CASSYPSAAAYEQYF.